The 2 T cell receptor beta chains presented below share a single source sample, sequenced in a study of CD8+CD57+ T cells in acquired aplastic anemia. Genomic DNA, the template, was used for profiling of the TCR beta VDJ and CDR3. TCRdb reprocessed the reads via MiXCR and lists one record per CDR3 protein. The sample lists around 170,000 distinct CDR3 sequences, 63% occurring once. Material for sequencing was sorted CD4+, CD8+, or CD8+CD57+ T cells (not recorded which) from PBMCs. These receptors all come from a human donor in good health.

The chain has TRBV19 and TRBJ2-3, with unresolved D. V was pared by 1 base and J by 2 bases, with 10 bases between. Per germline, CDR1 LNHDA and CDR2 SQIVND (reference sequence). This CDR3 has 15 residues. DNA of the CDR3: TGTGCCAGTAGTATAGGGGCCATCAACACAGATACGCAGTATTTT. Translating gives CASSIGAINTDTQYF.

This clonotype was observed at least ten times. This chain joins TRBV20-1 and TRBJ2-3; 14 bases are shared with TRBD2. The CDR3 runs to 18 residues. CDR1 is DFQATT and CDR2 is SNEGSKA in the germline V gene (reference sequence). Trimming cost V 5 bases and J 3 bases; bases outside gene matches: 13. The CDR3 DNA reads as TGCAGTGCTCCTGGGACTAGCGGGAGTGGAGGAGGTACAGATACGCAGTATTTT. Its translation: CSAPGTSGSGGGTDTQYF.